The source of this T cell receptor beta chain is a study of blood T cell repertoires in COVID-19. Turning to the study itself: Whether acute or convalescent, the COVID-19 samples came from the United States, Italy and Spain. T cells, B-cell-depleted T cells, or PBMCs supplied cDNA or gDNA.

Original methodology: Amplification of reference gene primers was used by the study to estimate nucleated cell counts. Produced via immunoSEQ multiplex PCR; TCRdb's table is partial and in-frame only. V, J and clone size are those of that table, while D and trimming were read from the DNA. The sample includes a few hundred thousand clones, 80% to 90% of them seen just once. The germline V and J ends were trimmed by 3 bases and 8 bases, with 19 bases remaining between them. The CDR3 is 15 residues long. Germline V gene sequence: CDR1 MNHEY, CDR2 SMNVEV (reference sequence). Seattle participants joined during active infection and were tracked over time.

The sample taken for sequencing was peripheral blood. The chain carries TRBV27 and TRBJ1-1; weak D call: TRBD1 (6 bases). This clonotype was sampled from a woman in her 70s with COVID-19, enrolled during active disease. The CDR3 bases are TGTGCCAGCAGTTTTTGGATGGGGCACACAGGGGAAGCTTTCTTT. Its protein product is CASSFWMGHTGEAFF.